The 17 T cell receptor beta chains listed next were all sequenced from one sample in a study of regulatory T cells in long-lasting Graves disease. Through Arm-PCR of CDR3 regions and iRepertoire HTBI primers, TCR beta libraries were built. In TCRdb, the multiplex PCR reads were re-called with MiXCR into one record per CDR3 protein. The sample has 360,000 or so distinct CDR3 sequences; approximately 23% are singletons. Described time point: persistent/refractory GD, antithyroid drugs over 5 years with positive TRAb. The authors made the TCR library using RNA they extracted from PBMCs. This material consisted of peripheral blood mononuclear cells (PBMCs), taken when the disease was refractory, from a patient treated with antithyroid drugs. The source is a woman aged 40 to 49 with Graves disease.

The rearrangement joins TRBV3-1 to TRBJ2-5, with a weak D call TRBD1 (5 bases). There are 17 residues in the CDR3. Trimming stripped 2 bases from V and 7 bases from J, with 23 bases between. Germline V CDR1 and CDR2: LGHDT, YNNKEL (reference sequence). CDR3 nucleotide sequence: TGTGCCAGCAGCCAAAGGGCCCCCTGGGCAGGGCCAAGGACCCAGTACTTC. It translates to CASSQRAPWAGPRTQYF.

This clonotype occurred a few times. The chain joins TRBV6-2 or TRBV6-3 to TRBJ1-3; 9 nucleotides line up with TRBD1. The V segment lost 5 bases and the J segment 7 bases; nucleotides outside the gene matches: 9. The CDR3 consists of 15 residues. The germline gives CDR1 MNHEY, CDR2 SVGEGT. The CDR3 protein is CASSKTGGNRNTIYF. The CDR3 bases are TGTGCCAGCAGTAAGACAGGGGGTAATAGGAACACCATATATTTT.

This chain joins TRBV4-1 and TRBJ2-6; D is unresolved. CDR3 size: 18 residues. V lost 0 bases to trimming and J lost 0 bases, with 12 bases between them. Germline values: CDR1 MGHRA, CDR2 YSYEKL. CDR3 sequence reads: CASSQDRWDSSGANVLTF. As DNA, the CDR3 is TGCGCCAGCAGCCAAGATCGTTGGGATTCCTCTGGGGCCAACGTCCTGACTTTC.

This clonotype was counted at least ten times. The chain employs TRBV28 and TRBJ1-5, with 7 positions matching TRBD1. The CDR3 contains 14 residues. V was pared by 5 bases and J by 8 bases, with 9 bases of the junction left unmatched. Germline CDR1 reads MDHEN; CDR2 reads SYDVKM. In DNA, the CDR3 is TGTGCCAGCAGTCTACAGGGGAATGTAAAGCCCCAGCATTTT. It encodes CASSLQGNVKPQHF.

This clonotype was observed many times. The chain uses TRBV6-1 and TRBJ1-4; D gene unclear. The CDR3 totals 15 residues. Trimming removed 0 bases at V and 11 bases at J, with 16 bases between. Looked up from germline, CDR1 is MNHNS and CDR2 is SASEGT. The CDR3 loop is CASSEAMTQLNKLFF. Written as DNA, the CDR3 is TGTGCCAGCAGTGAAGCTATGACACAGCTTAACAAACTGTTTTTT.

This clonotype has a count of ten or more. The rearrangement uses TRBV28 and TRBJ2-7; 16 bases match TRBD2. Germline V gives CDR1 MDHEN, CDR2 SYDVKM. The CDR3 covers 18 residues. The V gene end was trimmed by 7 bases and the J gene end by 5 bases; junction bases not matched to a gene: 14. The CDR3 sequence: CASIEPGLAGGSSHEQYF. The CDR3, as DNA: TGTGCCAGCATCGAGCCGGGACTAGCGGGAGGGTCTTCCCACGAGCAGTACTTC. The variable domain in full, with the rest retrieved from reference TRBV28 and TRBJ2-7, is DVKVTQSSRYLVKRTGEKVFLECVQDMDHENMFWYRQDPGLGLRLIYFSYDVKMKEKGDIPEGYSVSREKKERFSLILESASTNQTSMYLCASIEPGLAGGSSHEQYFGPGTRLTVT.

Comments on this clonotype: The missing conserved phenylalanine or tryptophan at the end of this CDR3 makes a read error likely. This chain links TRBV7-2 with TRBJ1-1; D not resolved. Germline loops: CDR1 SGHTA, CDR2 FQGNSA. This CDR3 is built from 15 residues. The V and J ends lost 1 base and 0 bases respectively, with 9 bases between them. The CDR3 loop is CASSLVAYLNTEAFL. The CDR3 DNA sequence: TGTGCCAGCAGCTTAGTGGCGTACCTGAACACTGAAGCTTTCCTT.

The sample holds many counts of this clonotype. The V and J genes are TRBV7-6 and TRBJ2-7, with 9 bases aligning to TRBD2. The CDR3 is 15 residues long. CDR1 and CDR2 (germline): SGHVS, FNYEAQ. The V gene end was trimmed by 5 bases and the J gene end by 5 bases; junction bases not matched to a gene: 10. Here the CDR3 reads CASSPQGIAGDEQYF. CDR3 sequence (DNA): TGTGCCAGCAGCCCACAGGGTATAGCGGGAGACGAGCAGTACTTC. The entire variable domain, with the rest obtained from reference TRBV7-6 and TRBJ2-7, is as follows: GAGVSQSPRYKVTKRGQDVALRCDPISGHVSLYWYRQALGQGPEFLTYFNYEAQQDKSGLPNDRFSAERPEGSISTLTIQRTEQRDSAMYRCASSPQGIAGDEQYFGPGTRLTVT.

The sample holds many counts of this clonotype. CDR3 sequence (DNA): TGTGCCAGCAGTGATTTCGGGTTCTCCGAGCAGTACTTC. Its protein product is CASSDFGFSEQYF. V is TRBV6-1 and J is TRBJ2-7, with no clear D. This CDR3 is 13 amino acids long. CDR1 is MNHNS, CDR2 SASEGT, per germline. V lost 3 bases and J 6 bases, leaving 12 bases between the germline ends.

J is TRBJ2-2 and V is TRBV19, with D perhaps matching TRBD2 (5 bases). Per germline, CDR1 LNHDA and CDR2 SQIVND (reference sequence). V was shortened by 3 bases and J by 5 bases, with 7 bases between the two germline ends. The CDR3 extends over 13 amino acids. The CDR3 region is CASSIGVTGELFF. In DNA form, the CDR3 reads TGTGCCAGTAGTATCGGGGTGACCGGGGAGCTGTTTTTT.

This clonotype was detected a few times. As DNA, the CDR3 is TGCAGTGCTAGGGGGACTAGCGGGAGTACTCCCCTCACAGATACGCAGTATTTT. Translating it yields CSARGTSGSTPLTDTQYF. The V call is TRBV20-1, the J call TRBJ2-3; TRBD2 agrees at 14 bases. CDR1 is DFQATT, CDR2 SNEGSKA, per germline (reference sequence). The CDR3 consists of 18 residues. V was pared by 3 bases and J by 2 bases, with 10 bases of the junction left unmatched.

This chain links TRBV27 with TRBJ2-1, with 8 positions matching TRBD2. The CDR3 covers 18 residues. Losses at the gene ends were 4 bases for V and 0 bases for J; bases not matched to a gene: 11. Looked up from germline, CDR1 is MNHEY and CDR2 is SMNVEV (reference sequence). CDR3 in DNA: TGTGCCAGCAGTTCCACCGGGACTAGTCATAGCTCCTACAATGAGCAGTTCTTC. Translated, it gives CASSSTGTSHSSYNEQFF.

The chain uses TRBV11-2 and TRBJ2-7; 11 nucleotides match TRBD2. This CDR3 is built from 15 residues. V lost 5 bases to trimming and J lost 2 bases; unmatched junction nucleotides: 5. CDR1 SGHAT and CDR2 FQNNGV come from the germline V gene. CDR3 sequence reads: CASSMYSGRAYEQYF. DNA of the CDR3: TGTGCCAGCAGCATGTATAGCGGGAGGGCCTACGAGCAGTACTTC. Full variable domain (remainder filled in from reference TRBV11-2 and TRBJ2-7): EAGVAQSPRYKIIEKRQSVAFWCNPISGHATLYWYQQILGQGPKLLIQFQNNGVVDDSQLPKDRFSAERLKGVDSTLKIQPAKLEDSAVYLCASSMYSGRAYEQYFGPGTRLTVT.

V gene TRBV27 combines with J gene TRBJ2-5; 8 nucleotides agree with TRBD2. This CDR3 is 16 amino acids long. Germline loops: CDR1 MNHEY, CDR2 SMNVEV (reference sequence). V shed 2 bases and J 0 bases; nucleotides not matched to a gene: 5. The CDR3 region is CASSLRREEYQETQYF. Here the CDR3 DNA reads TGTGCCAGCAGTTTACGGCGGGAGGAGTACCAAGAGACCCAGTACTTC.

This clonotype was observed a few times. The chain uses TRBV10-2 and TRBJ2-7, with D perhaps TRBD2 (7 bases). CDR1 is WSHSY, CDR2 SAAADI, per germline. CDR3 length equals 12 residues. V lost 2 bases and J 6 bases, leaving 8 bases between the germline ends. The CDR3 sequence is CASSERGAEQYF. DNA of the CDR3: TGCGCCAGCAGTGAGCGGGGGGCCGAGCAGTACTTC.

This clonotype was counted at least ten times. The chain uses TRBV2 and TRBJ2-7; the match to TRBD2 covers 13 bases. This CDR3 is built from 15 residues. Germline CDR1 and CDR2: SNHLY and FYNNEI. V gave up 8 bases and J gave up 4 bases; unmatched junction bases: 8. CDR3: CASDDGLAGVYEQYF. In DNA, the CDR3 is TGTGCCAGCGACGATGGACTAGCGGGAGTGTACGAGCAGTACTTC.

This clonotype showed up just a few times. This chain connects TRBV5-6 to TRBJ1-2; possibly TRBD1 for D (6 bases). Germline CDR1 reads SGHDT; CDR2 reads YYEEEE. CDR3 length: 15 residues. Trimming left V 1 base short and J 5 bases short, with 15 bases between. CDR3 residues: CASSLTLRGAYGYTF. CDR3 sequence (DNA): TGTGCCAGCAGCTTGACTCTCCGGGGGGCTTATGGCTACACCTTC.